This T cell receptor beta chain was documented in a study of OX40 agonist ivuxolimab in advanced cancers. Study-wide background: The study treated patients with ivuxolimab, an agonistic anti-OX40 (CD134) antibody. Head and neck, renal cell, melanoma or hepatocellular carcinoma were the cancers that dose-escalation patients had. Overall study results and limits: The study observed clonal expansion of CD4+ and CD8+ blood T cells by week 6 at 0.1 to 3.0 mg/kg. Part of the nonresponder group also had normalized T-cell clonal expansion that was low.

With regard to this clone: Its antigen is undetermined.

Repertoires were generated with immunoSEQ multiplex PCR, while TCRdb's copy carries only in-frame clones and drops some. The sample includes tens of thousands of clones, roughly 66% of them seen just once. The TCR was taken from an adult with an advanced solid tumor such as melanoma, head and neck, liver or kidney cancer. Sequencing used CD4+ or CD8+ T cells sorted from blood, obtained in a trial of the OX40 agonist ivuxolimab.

Here the CDR3 DNA reads TGTGCCAGCAGCTTAGAGCTGTCCCCCTACGAGCAGTACTTC. Translation gives CASSLELSPYEQYF. The rearrangement links TRBV7-9 to TRBJ2-7; the D is unclear. The germline CDR1 and CDR2 sequences are SEHNR and FQNEAQ (reference sequence). The CDR3 length is 14 residues. Deletions cut 1 base from V and 2 bases from J, with 9 bases between.